Sequencing of this T cell receptor beta chain was carried out in a study of a mutant IDH1 vaccine in newly diagnosed glioma. Study overall: The study started vaccination 4-6 weeks after radiotherapy alone, or with temozolomide cycles. The therapy given earlier, which was standard therapy, consisted of radiotherapy, temozolomide, or both, and most of the patients received both. At week 35 came visit V12, and visit V13 followed at week 47.

About this clone: Antigen unknown.

The time point was: week 35, safety follow-up. Every single dose of the vaccine, 300 ug of mutant IDH1 20-mer peptide, came with topical imiquimod. New astrocytomas of WHO grade 3 or 4 that were IDH1-mutant and ATRX-lost were found in the donors. CDR3 length: 15 amino acids. Germline CDR1 reads MGHRA; CDR2 reads YSYEKL. Trimming removed 0 bases at V and 3 bases at J, with 11 bases between. This table comes from immunoSEQ multiplex PCR, and its TCRdb copy is limited to in-frame clones, with some not included. The sample lists 55,000 to 65,000 clones; approximately 81% were seen once. V and J are TRBV4-1 and TRBJ1-2, with D perhaps TRBD1 (6 bases). The source is a man aged 25-45 years with glioma. The sequencing used PBMCs, collected from a glioma patient whose treatment included an IDH1 peptide vaccine. CDR3 protein: CASSQDWGAYYGYTF. CDR3 DNA: TGCGCCAGCAGCCAAGATTGGGGGGCCTACTATGGCTACACCTTC.